This T cell receptor (beta chain) was obtained from a study of molecular identifiers for immune sequencing clone quantification (dated by TCRdb to 2016 to 2018). Context from the whole study: For a replicate experiment, RNA from roughly 20,000 or 100,000 naive CD8 T cells was divided into five aliquots, and four of the five aliquots were sequenced. This methods study benchmarked molecular-identifier clustering-based TCR repertoire sequencing (MIDCIRS) and TCR RNA copy counting, using CD8 T cells to do so.

The receptor library was made with PCR. TCRdb shows the sequencer as NextSeq 500. Bulk TCR libraries were made following a previously described method, with the TCR primers given in Table S5. Purification of total RNA was performed with the Qiagen AllPrep DNA/RNA kit. Before analysis, reads from multiple sequencing runs of the same library were pooled. The original pipeline was this. Reads were retained only if an exact TCR constant sequence was present, and the retained reads were trimmed to 150 nt and grouped according to their 12-nt molecular barcodes. Within each barcode group, reads were sub-clustered at a 15% Levenshtein threshold, and quality-weighted consensus sequences were built per RNA molecule. Non-functional sequences were excluded, and lower-count sequences lying one edit away from another sequence were also excluded. Barcode sub-clusters with fewer than 20% of the maximum read count were removed, based on fitting two negative binomial distributions. TCRdb reprocessing: public reads trimmed at Q25 with fastp, clones called with MiXCR, in-frame beta chains kept. Identical CDR3 proteins give one entry, which carries the most common genes and DNA. The V and J calls were determined by TCRdb, not by the authors. The sample records under 800,000 distinct CDR3 sequences, about 25% of which are singletons. 0.75% to 0.8% of the sample is held by the ten biggest clonotypes.

This clonotype was observed a few times. Its antigen is currently not known. Base quality data are lacking; no much larger clone is found one base away. Results and caveats for the whole study, not just this receptor: Clones above 20 RNA copies held over 99% of molecules in CMV-specific effector cells but under 1% in naive cells. Highly expanded clone sizes could be underestimated because identical TCR molecules may share a barcode. Naive libraries contained spiked-in Jurkat TCR RNA (more than nine copies' worth), which is not part of the donor repertoire. Spiked-in Jurkat TCR RNA equivalent to a single cell was reported to be detectable even among approximately 900,000 naive CD8 T cells. Modeling estimated about 2.8 recovered TCR RNA copies per cell, compared with about 10 by digital PCR, which implies around 33% capture efficiency. When barcode sub-clustering was left out, chimeric consensus sequences inflated TCR diversity, with chimeras reaching as high as 47%.

CDR1 is given as LGHNA and CDR2 as YSLEER, both from the germline V gene. Including the terminal cysteine and phenylalanine, the CDR3 comprises 14 residues. Only CDR3 DNA is held: 42 bases, read in frame from base 1. V has 7 bases trimmed and J has 8 bases trimmed; junction bases matching no gene number 7. Libraries of naive CD8 T cells were generated from around 20,000 to 1,000,000 sorted cells, with 10%, 30% or 50% of the purified RNA used. On a BD FACSAria II, naive CD8 T cells were FACS-sorted as CD8+CD4-CCR7+CD45RA+ and collected into RLT Plus buffer. Ten to eleven TCR copies' worth of Jurkat RNA were spiked into roughly 18,000-1,000,000 naive CD8 T cell samples to test detection sensitivity. Enrichment of CD8 T cells was done with RosetteSep CD8+ T Cell Enrichment Cocktail plus Ficoll-Paque, and ACK red cell lysis came afterward.

The sequenced material came from naive CD8+ T cells from blood, with Jurkat cell RNA spiked in. Read against the paper, the sample's cell subset or site label means: FACS-sorted CD8+CD4-CCR7+CD45RA+ naive T cells. The receptor comes from a human donor in good health. Some libraries in this study had Jurkat cell RNA spiked in. The chain is encoded by TRBV4-3 joined to TRBJ1-5, with TRBD1 matching 11 junction bases. The CDR3 sequence is CASTQDRGHEPQHF. The DNA is as follows: TGCGCCAGCACCCAGGACAGGGGGCATGAGCCCCAGCATTTT.